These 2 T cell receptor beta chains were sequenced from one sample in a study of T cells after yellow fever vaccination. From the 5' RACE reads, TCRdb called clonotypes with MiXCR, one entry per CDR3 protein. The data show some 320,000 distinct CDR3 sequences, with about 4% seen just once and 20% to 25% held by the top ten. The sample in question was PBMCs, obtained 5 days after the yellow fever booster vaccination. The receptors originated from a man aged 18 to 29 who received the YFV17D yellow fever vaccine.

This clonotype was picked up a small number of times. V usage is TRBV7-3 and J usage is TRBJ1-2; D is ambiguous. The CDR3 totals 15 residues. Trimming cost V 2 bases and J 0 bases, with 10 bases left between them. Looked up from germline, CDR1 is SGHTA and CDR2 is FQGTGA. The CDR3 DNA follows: TGTGCCAGCAGCTTAGGTCCTGGGACTAACTATGGCTACACCTTC. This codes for CASSLGPGTNYGYTF.

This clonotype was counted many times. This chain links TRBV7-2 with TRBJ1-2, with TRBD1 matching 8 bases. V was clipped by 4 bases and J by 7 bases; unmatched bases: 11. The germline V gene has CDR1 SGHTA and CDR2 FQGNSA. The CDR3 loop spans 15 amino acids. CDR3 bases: TGTGCCAGCAGCTCATCTTTGACAGGGGCGAGTGGCTACACCTTC. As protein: CASSSSLTGASGYTF.